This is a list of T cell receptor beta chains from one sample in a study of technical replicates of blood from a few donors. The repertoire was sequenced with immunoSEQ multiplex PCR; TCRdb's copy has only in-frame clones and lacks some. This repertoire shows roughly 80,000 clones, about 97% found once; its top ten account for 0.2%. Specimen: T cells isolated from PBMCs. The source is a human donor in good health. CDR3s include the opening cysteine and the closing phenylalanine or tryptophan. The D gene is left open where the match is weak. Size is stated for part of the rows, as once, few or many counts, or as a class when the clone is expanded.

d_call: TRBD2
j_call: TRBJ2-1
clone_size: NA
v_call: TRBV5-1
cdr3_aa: CASSMGLAGGPSNEQFF
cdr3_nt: TGCGCCAGCAGCATGGGACTAGCGGGAGGGCCGTCCAATGAGCAGTTCTTC

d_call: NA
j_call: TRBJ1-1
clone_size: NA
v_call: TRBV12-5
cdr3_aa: CASVLENRDTEAFF
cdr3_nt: TGTGCTAGTGTACTCGAAAACAGGGACACTGAAGCTTTCTTT

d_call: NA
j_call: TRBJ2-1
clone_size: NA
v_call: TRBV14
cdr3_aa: CASSQDRSGGIVQFF
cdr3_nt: TGTGCCAGCAGCCAAGATAGAAGTGGCGGGATCGTGCAGTTCTTC

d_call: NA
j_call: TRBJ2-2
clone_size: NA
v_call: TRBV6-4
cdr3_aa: CASSDLARSTGELFF
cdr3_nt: TGTGCCAGCAGTGATTTGGCTAGAAGTACCGGGGAGCTGTTTTTT

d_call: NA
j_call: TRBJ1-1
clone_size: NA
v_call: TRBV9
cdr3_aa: CASSVDRDTEAFF
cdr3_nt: TGTGCCAGCAGCGTAGATAGAGACACTGAAGCTTTCTTT

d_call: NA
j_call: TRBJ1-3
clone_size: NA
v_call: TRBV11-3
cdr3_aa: CASSQPREGYGNTIYF
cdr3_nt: TGTGCCAGCAGCCAACCCAGAGAGGGCTATGGAAACACCATATATTTT

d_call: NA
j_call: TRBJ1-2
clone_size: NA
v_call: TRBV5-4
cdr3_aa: CASSRAGVGDYGYTF
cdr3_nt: TGTGCCAGCAGCCGTGCGGGGGTGGGGGACTATGGCTACACCTTC

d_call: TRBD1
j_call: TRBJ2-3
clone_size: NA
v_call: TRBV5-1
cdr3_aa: CASSPTGGYSTDTQYF
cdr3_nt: TGCGCCAGCAGCCCGACAGGGGGCTATTCCACAGATACGCAGTATTTT

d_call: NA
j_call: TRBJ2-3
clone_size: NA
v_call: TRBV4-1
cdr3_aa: CASSQDYATKGDTQYF
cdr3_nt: TGCGCCAGCAGCCAAGATTATGCCACTAAGGGGGATACGCAGTATTTT

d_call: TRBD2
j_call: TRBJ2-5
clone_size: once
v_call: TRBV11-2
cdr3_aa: CASSSAFASGVSQETQYF
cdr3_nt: TGTGCCAGCAGCTCCGCATTTGCTAGCGGGGTTTCCCAAGAGACCCAGTACTTC

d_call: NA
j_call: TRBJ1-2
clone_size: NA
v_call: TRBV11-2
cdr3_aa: CASSLTLGGGAGGYTF
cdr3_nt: TGTGCCAGCAGCTTAACTTTAGGAGGGGGGGCCGGGGGCTACACCTTC

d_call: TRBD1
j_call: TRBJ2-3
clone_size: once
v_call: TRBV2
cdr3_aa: CASYRGLVTDTQYF
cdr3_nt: TGTGCCTCCTACAGGGGGTTGGTCACAGATACGCAGTATTTT

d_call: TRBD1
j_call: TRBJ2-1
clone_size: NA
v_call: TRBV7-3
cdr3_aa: CASSIGTGRYNEQFF
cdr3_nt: TGTGCCAGCAGCATAGGGACAGGGAGGTACAATGAGCAGTTCTTC

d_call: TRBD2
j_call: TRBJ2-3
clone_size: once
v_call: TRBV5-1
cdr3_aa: CASSLVAGGPGTQYF
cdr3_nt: TGCGCCAGCAGCTTGGTAGCGGGGGGGCCAGGCACGCAGTATTTT